This TCR beta chain was sequenced for a study of cytomegalovirus exposure and HLA in healthy donors. Study as a whole: Of 300 to 450 genotyped donors, roughly 80% clustered with self-reported Caucasian donors.

Amplification used 60 Vbeta primers and 13 Jbeta primers. Some clones are missing from TCRdb's copy, which holds only in-frame ones; the method was immunoSEQ multiplex PCR. The profile covers under 200,000 clones, with 80% to 85% appearing a single time and 1.7% taken by the ten largest. Broader study findings: Specificity for CMV antigens was confirmed in vitro for a few of the CMV-associated chains. The authors later found TCR association rates varying by HLA locus, with DRB1 most and HLA-C fewest.

CDR1 is SGHRS and CDR2 is YFSETQ in the germline V gene. Losses at the gene ends were 0 bases for V and 0 bases for J; bases not matched to a gene: 6. The CDR3 contains 18 residues. Turning to this clone: Antigen specificity is unknown.

The sequenced sample consisted of PBMCs. The receptor was isolated from a woman between 18 and 29 years old in good health and CMV-seronegative. The chain combines TRBV5-1 with TRBJ2-1; 10 bases match TRBD2. CDR3 sequence (DNA): TGCGCCAGCAGCTTGGGATCCTTAGCGGGAGGCTCCTACAATGAGCAGTTCTTC. Translating it yields CASSLGSLAGGSYNEQFF. Full variable domain (missing parts from reference TRBV5-1 and TRBJ2-1): KAGVTQTPRYLIKTRGQQVTLSCSPISGHRSVSWYQQTPGQGLQFLFEYFSETQRNKGNFPGRFSGRQFSNSRSEMNVSTLELGDSALYLCASSLGSLAGGSYNEQFFGPGTRLTVL.